The source of this TCR beta chain is a study of OX40 agonist ivuxolimab in advanced cancers. Libraries were prepared by immunoSEQ multiplex PCR; TCRdb keeps only in-frame clonotypes and omits some of them. The sample contains tens of thousands of clones, more than 75% of which appear only once. A word on this clone: Its target is not known.

The CDR3 contains 13 residues. V lost 0 bases, J lost 8 bases, and 7 bases lay in between. Germline CDR1 is ENHRY and CDR2 is SYGVKD. Study results and caveats: Which antigen the expanded peripheral T cells recognized is unknown.

Here the sequenced sample was CD4+ or CD8+ T cells sorted from blood, taken in a trial of the OX40 agonist ivuxolimab. V and J are TRBV10-3 and TRBJ1-4; TRBD1 is a possible D gene (5 bases). The receptor was derived from an adult with an advanced solid tumor such as melanoma, head and neck, liver or kidney cancer. In DNA form, the CDR3 reads TGTGCCATCAGTGAGTCAGGGGAGGAAAAACTGTTTTTT. Protein: CAISESGEEKLFF.